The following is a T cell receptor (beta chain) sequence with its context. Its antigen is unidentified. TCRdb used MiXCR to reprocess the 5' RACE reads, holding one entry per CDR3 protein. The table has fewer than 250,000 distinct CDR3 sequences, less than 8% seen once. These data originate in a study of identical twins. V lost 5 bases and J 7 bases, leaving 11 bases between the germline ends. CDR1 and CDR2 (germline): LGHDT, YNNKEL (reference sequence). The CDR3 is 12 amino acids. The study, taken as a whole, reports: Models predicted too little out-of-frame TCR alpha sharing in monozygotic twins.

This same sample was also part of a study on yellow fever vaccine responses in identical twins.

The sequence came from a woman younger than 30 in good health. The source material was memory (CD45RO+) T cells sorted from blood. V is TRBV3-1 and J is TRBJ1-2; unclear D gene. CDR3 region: CASSFEGGGYTF. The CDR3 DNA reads TGTGCCAGCAGCTTTGAGGGCGGTGGCTACACCTTC.